One sample yielded the 10 T cell receptor beta chains listed below, sequenced in a study of blood T cell repertoires in COVID-19. Libraries were prepared by immunoSEQ multiplex PCR; TCRdb keeps only in-frame clonotypes and omits some of them. This sample yields about 280,000 clones, of which approximately 85% are seen a single time; about 10% belongs to the top ten. The sequenced sample consisted of peripheral blood. These receptors all stem from a woman aged 65 to 85 with acute or convalescent COVID-19.

The V and J genes are TRBV27 and TRBJ2-3; TRBD1 aligns across 9 bases. The CDR3 contains 14 residues. The V gene end was trimmed by 5 bases and the J gene end by 4 bases; junction bases not matched to a gene: 4. Germline CDR1 and CDR2: MNHEY and SMNVEV (reference sequence). CDR3 sequence reads: CASSLRTGADTQYF. The CDR3 coding sequence is TGTGCCAGCAGTCTCCGGACAGGGGCAGATACGCAGTATTTT.

The chain recombines TRBV11-2 with TRBJ1-2, with a weak D call TRBD1 (5 bases). The CDR3 extends over 12 amino acids. Trimming stripped 5 bases from V and 2 bases from J, with 6 bases between. Germline V gives CDR1 SGHAT, CDR2 FQNNGV. The CDR3 spells CASSGGNYGYTF. For the CDR3, the DNA is TGTGCCAGCAGCGGGGGGAACTATGGCTACACCTTC.

The chain joins TRBV9 to TRBJ2-4, with 10 bases that match TRBD1. With V trimmed by 3 bases and J by 6 bases, 3 bases remained unmatched. This CDR3 contains 14 residues. Germline V lookup: CDR1 SGDLS, CDR2 YYNGEE. The CDR3 loop reads CASSAGQGGNIQYF. The CDR3 DNA reads TGTGCCAGCAGCGCCGGACAGGGGGGAAACATTCAGTACTTC.

CDR3 amino acids: CASSQSMTVGHEQYF. The CDR3 DNA reads as TGCGCCAGCAGCCAATCCATGACAGTCGGGCACGAGCAGTACTTC. The rearrangement links TRBV4-1 to TRBJ2-7; D is possibly TRBD1 (5 bases). Germline loops: CDR1 MGHRA, CDR2 YSYEKL. V was trimmed by 2 bases and J by 5 bases, leaving 16 bases between them. The CDR3 has 15 amino acids.

The chain has TRBV3-1 (or the pseudogene TRBV3-2) and TRBJ1-1; tentative D call: TRBD1 (6 bases). Germline V CDR1 and CDR2: LGHDT, YNNKEL (reference sequence). The CDR3 is 12 amino acids. The V and J ends lost 10 bases and 4 bases respectively, with 13 bases between them. CDR3 protein: CATTGPGTEAFF. CDR3 DNA sequence: TGTGCCACCACAGGGCCTGGCACTGAAGCTTTCTTT.

Concerning this clone itself: This sample includes further DNA sequences coding for the same CDR3. The chain joins TRBV5-1 to TRBJ1-1; TRBD1 matches at 8 bases. CDR1 and CDR2 from the germline V gene are SGHRS and YFSETQ. The CDR3 loop spans 14 amino acids. J gave up 4 bases and V 4 bases, and 6 bases lay outside the gene matches. CDR3 residues: CASSPRTGGTEAFF. Written as DNA, the CDR3 is TGCGCCAGCAGCCCACGTACAGGGGGCACTGAAGCTTTCTTT.

V is TRBV11-2 and J is TRBJ1-1, with TRBD1 matching 7 bases. After removal of 2 bases from V and 5 bases from J, the junction contained 8 bases not matched to a gene. CDR3 size: 15 residues. Germline V lookup: CDR1 SGHAT, CDR2 FQNNGV. In nucleotides, the CDR3 is TGTGCCAGCAGCTTAATAAGGGGGCGAGGAACTGAAGCTTTCTTT. It specifies CASSLIRGRGTEAFF.

The chain joins TRBV13 to TRBJ2-3, with TRBD1 as a possible D gene (5 bases). There are 12 residues in the CDR3. Germline V gene lookup returns CDR1 PRHDT and CDR2 FYEKMQ (reference sequence). V was clipped by 2 bases and J by 6 bases, with 6 bases between them. CDR3 in amino acids: CASSLTGDTQYF. The CDR3 nucleotides are TGTGCCAGCAGCTTAACAGGTGATACGCAGTATTTT.

The chain combines TRBV7-6 with TRBJ2-2; TRBD2 matches at 12 bases. The CDR3 runs 15 residues. Germline loops: CDR1 SGHVS, CDR2 FNYEAQ. Germline trimming cut 5 bases from V and 4 bases from J; bases unmatched to any gene: 2. The CDR3 reads CASSPTSGGTGELFF. CDR3 sequence (DNA): TGTGCCAGCAGCCCGACTAGCGGGGGCACCGGGGAGCTGTTTTTT.

This sequence joins TRBV5-1 and TRBJ2-5; tentatively, D is TRBD2 (6 bases). Per germline, CDR1 SGHRS and CDR2 YFSETQ. The CDR3 is 15 amino acids. The V end lost 1 base, the J end lost 4 bases, and 14 bases lay between the germline ends. CDR3 loop: CASSLFLASGETQYF. For the CDR3, the DNA is TGCGCCAGCAGCTTGTTCCTAGCGAGTGGAGAGACCCAGTACTTC.